These T cell receptor beta chains were read from a single sample in a study of identical twins. In TCRdb, the 5' RACE reads were re-called with MiXCR into one record per CDR3 protein. Seen here are about 920,000 distinct CDR3 sequences, 10% to 15% observed once, and the top ten hold around 1.5%. A further study also used this sample, focusing on yellow fever vaccine responses in identical twins.

Material: PBMCs. The receptors were gathered from a woman younger than 35 in good health. The CDR3 runs from the conserved cysteine through the conserved F or W. Fields, in order: V gene, D gene, clone size, J gene, CDR3 DNA, CDR3 protein. D genes are given only for firm matches. Clone size is stated in some rows and not others, as once, few, many or a class when expanded.

>TRBV7-6|NA|NA|TRBJ2-7
TGTGCCAGCAGCTTGAGCGCAAGGGTTCAGGGAACGATGTACGAGCAGTACTTC
CASSLSARVQGTMYEQYF
>TRBV11-2|TRBD2|NA|TRBJ2-2
TGTGCCAGCAGCCGTGGGGGGGGTCGGACCGGGGAGCTGTTTTTT
CASSRGGGRTGELFF
>TRBV7-9|NA|many|TRBJ1-1
TGTGCCAGCAGCTTGGGCTGGGGGAACACTGAAGCTTTCTTT
CASSLGWGNTEAFF
>TRBV5-1|TRBD1|NA|TRBJ2-7
TGCGCCAGCAGCGCCGGGACAGGTCACAATCGTGAGCAGTACTTC
CASSAGTGHNREQYF
>TRBV12-3/TRBV12-4|NA|few|TRBJ2-2
TGTGCCAGCAGTTTGTTCGAGCGGGAGCTGTTTTTT
CASSLFERELFF
>TRBV12-3/TRBV12-4|TRBD1|NA|TRBJ1-5
TGTGCCAGCAGGACAGGGATTGTCCCGGAGGGTCAGCCCCAGCATTTT
CASRTGIVPEGQPQHF
>TRBV27|TRBD1|few|TRBJ2-5
TGTGCCAGCAGTGGGACAGGGCCGAGGGAGACCCAGTACTTC
CASSGTGPRETQYF
>TRBV19|TRBD2|few|TRBJ2-1
TGTGCCAGTAGTATAGTCGGGGGGGCATCCTACAATGAGCAGTTCTTC
CASSIVGGASYNEQFF
>TRBV5-1|TRBD1|few|TRBJ1-2
TGCGCCAGCAGCGCGACCCAGGGGGCTTTGGGCTATGGCTACACCTTC
CASSATQGALGYGYTF
>TRBV2|NA|few|TRBJ2-5
TGTGCCAGCACTCCCCAAGAGACCCAGTACTTC
CASTPQETQYF
>TRBV3-1|TRBD1|NA|TRBJ2-7
TGTGCCAGCAGCCCATATCAGGGACAGGGGGCCTCCTACGAGCAGTACTTC
CASSPYQGQGASYEQYF
>TRBV4-2|NA|few|TRBJ2-7
TGTGCCAGCAGCCAGGGGGCCGGGGGCTTTGACGAGCAGTACTTC
CASSQGAGGFDEQYF
>TRBV7-4|NA|NA|TRBJ2-5
TGTGCCAGCAGCTCCATCCTTTGCCTCCAAGAGACCCAGTACTTC
CASSSILCLQETQYF
>TRBV6-4|NA|NA|TRBJ2-5
TGTGCCAGCAGTGACTCGAGGCCCCTGTGCCCCCAAGAGACCCAGTACTTC
CASSDSRPLCPQETQYF
>TRBV12-5|NA|few|TRBJ2-2
TGTGCTAGTGGTTTGTTTCAAGGGGGAATCGGGGAGCTGTTTTTT
CASGLFQGGIGELFF
>TRBV6-1|NA|NA|TRBJ1-5
TGTGCCAGCAGCGAACAAGGGGTCCAAAGCAATCAGCCCCAGCATTTT
CASSEQGVQSNQPQHF
>TRBV20-1|NA|NA|TRBJ2-7
TGCAGTGCTAGAGATCTATACGGAGGCGGAGCCTACGAGCAGTACTTC
CSARDLYGGGAYEQYF
>TRBV20-1|TRBD2|few|TRBJ2-5
TGCAGTGCTTGTCAACCGGGACTAGTGGGGGAGACCCAGTACTTC
CSACQPGLVGETQYF
>TRBV28|NA|many|TRBJ1-1
TGTGCCAGCAGTTCCGGGACTGAAAAAGAAGCTTTCTTT
CASSSGTEKEAFF
>TRBV10-3|NA|NA|TRBJ2-3
TGTGCCATCACGAAGGGAGTTCGGACAGATACGCAGTATTTT
CAITKGVRTDTQYF
>TRBV20-1|NA|few|TRBJ2-1
TGCAGTGCTAGGAGCCACACCTCCTACAATGAGCAGTTCTTC
CSARSHTSYNEQFF
>TRBV5-1|TRBD2|NA|TRBJ2-2
TGCGCCAGCAGCTCTCAGCGGGGGACGGGCACCGGGGAGCTGTTTTTT
CASSSQRGTGTGELFF
>TRBV15|NA|many|TRBJ2-5
TGTGCCACCAGCAGCAGTAGTTGGGAGACCCAGTACTTC
CATSSSSWETQYF
>TRBV7-2|TRBD2|few|TRBJ2-7
TGTGCCAGCAGTTCCGGGACTAGCGGGCCCTACGAGCAGTACTTC
CASSSGTSGPYEQYF
>TRBV12-3/TRBV12-4|NA|NA|TRBJ2-7
TGTGCCAGCAGTTTAGGGGACTCGGGGTACGAGCAGTACTTC
CASSLGDSGYEQYF
>TRBV24-1|TRBD2|few|TRBJ2-3
TGTGCCACCAGTGAAGAGACTAGCGGGGGAACCACAGATACGCAGTATTTT
CATSEETSGGTTDTQYF
>TRBV5-5|TRBD2|many|TRBJ2-1
TGTGCCAGCAGCATCGGACTAGCGGCCTACAATGAGCAGTTCTTC
CASSIGLAAYNEQFF
>TRBV24-1|NA|NA|TRBJ2-1
TGTGCCACCAGTGACCGACCGCTTCAGTACAATGAGCAGTTCTTC
CATSDRPLQYNEQFF
>TRBV6-4|TRBD1|NA|TRBJ2-3
TGTGCCAGCAGTTCCGAGACAGGGGATTCAGATACGCAGTATTTT
CASSSETGDSDTQYF
>TRBV4-1|NA|many|TRBJ2-5
TGCGCCAGCAGCCAACCACAGGAGACCCAGTACTTC
CASSQPQETQYF
>TRBV28|TRBD1|NA|TRBJ1-1
TGTGCCAGCAAGGACAGGGACACTGAAGCTTTCTTT
CASKDRDTEAFF
>TRBV18|NA|NA|TRBJ1-1
TGTGCCAGCTCACCACCGACTCGGGGGGGCACTGAAGCTTTCTTT
CASSPPTRGGTEAFF
>TRBV5-1|TRBD1|many|TRBJ1-1
TGCGCCAGCAGCCCCTGGGACAGAAATACTGAAGCTTTCTTT
CASSPWDRNTEAFF
>TRBV11-3|TRBD1|many|TRBJ1-2
TGTGCCAGCAGCCTCGGGACAGGGGCTGGCGGCTACACCTTC
CASSLGTGAGGYTF
>TRBV10-3|TRBD2|few|TRBJ2-7
TGTGCCATCAGTGAGTCGGGACTAGCGGGTGTGGAGCAGTACTTC
CAISESGLAGVEQYF
>TRBV12-3/TRBV12-4|NA|NA|TRBJ2-1
TGTGCCAGCGCCCTCGGGGATGAGCAGTTCTTC
CASALGDEQFF
>TRBV5-1|NA|few|TRBJ1-3
TGCGCCAGCAGTTATAACGCGGACTCTGGAAACACCATATATTTT
CASSYNADSGNTIYF
>TRBV10-3|NA|many|TRBJ1-2
TGTGCCATCAGTGGGAACAACTATGGCTACACCTTC
CAISGNNYGYTF
>TRBV20-1|NA|NA|TRBJ2-7
TGCAGTGCCAAAGACAGTTCTACCTACGAGCAGTACTTC
CSAKDSSTYEQYF
>TRBV7-9|TRBD2|few|TRBJ2-7
TGTGCCAGCAGCCTGGGGGAGCGGGAGGATCACAAGCAGTACTTC
CASSLGEREDHKQYF
>TRBV5-1|NA|NA|TRBJ2-6
TGCGCCAGCAGCTATCGGACAGTCATCTCTGGGGCCAACGTCCTGACTTTC
CASSYRTVISGANVLTF
>TRBV7-8|TRBD1|NA|TRBJ2-6
TGTGCCAGCAGCTTAGTAGGCAGGGGGAATGCTGGGGCCAACGTCCTGACTTTC
CASSLVGRGNAGANVLTF
>TRBV12-3/TRBV12-4|NA|NA|TRBJ1-6
TGTGCCAGCAGCCCCTTGATAAGAGGCTCCTATAATTCACCCCTCCACTTT
CASSPLIRGSYNSPLHF
>TRBV9|NA|NA|TRBJ1-4
TGTGCCAGCAGCCCGGGGGTGGGTGCAGCTAATGAAAAACTGTTTTTT
CASSPGVGAANEKLFF
>TRBV7-2|NA|few|TRBJ2-3
TGTGCCAGCAGCCTTCGACTTGTAACAGATACGCAGTATTTT
CASSLRLVTDTQYF
>TRBV27|TRBD1|NA|TRBJ2-7
TGTGCCAGCAGGAGGACAGGGAGCCAGAACGAGCAGTACTTC
CASRRTGSQNEQYF
>TRBV5-6|NA|few|TRBJ2-5
TGTGCCAGCAGCTGGGCCGACGGTAAAGAGACCCAGTACTTC
CASSWADGKETQYF
>TRBV10-1|NA|many|TRBJ1-1
TGCGCCAGCAGCTCCAGGACAGAAGCTTTCTTT
CASSSRTEAFF
>TRBV4-2|NA|few|TRBJ2-4
TGTGCCAGCAGCCAAGAAACAGAAAGAGCCAAAAACATTCAGTACTTC
CASSQETERAKNIQYF
>TRBV5-6|TRBD2|few|TRBJ2-1
TGTGCCAGCAGCTTGGGGGGAGCGGGATTTTCCTACAATGAGCAGTTCTTC
CASSLGGAGFSYNEQFF
>TRBV15|TRBD1|few|TRBJ2-1
TGTGCCACCAGCCAACAGGGGAATTCCTACAATGAGCAGTTCTTC
CATSQQGNSYNEQFF
>TRBV6-5|NA|few|TRBJ1-1
TGTGCCAGCAGTTGGGCGGTCAGGGGCCAAGGGAACACTGAAGCTTTCTTT
CASSWAVRGQGNTEAFF
>TRBV9|TRBD2|NA|TRBJ2-3
TGTGCCAGCAGCGTCGTAGCGGGAGGGCGAGCAGATACGCAGTATTTT
CASSVVAGGRADTQYF
>TRBV27|TRBD1|few|TRBJ1-5
TGTGCCAGCAGTCCTACCCCGGACAGGCTGGGCAATCAGCCCCAGCATTTT
CASSPTPDRLGNQPQHF
>TRBV12-3/TRBV12-4|NA|few|TRBJ2-2
TGTCCAAAGGGGGGAAACACCGGGGAGCTGTTTTTT
CPKGGNTGELFF
>TRBV20-1|NA|few|TRBJ2-5
TGCAGTGCTAGAGTTCCGGCGGGGTCCCGAGAGACCCAGTACTTC
CSARVPAGSRETQYF